The rows below give T cell receptor beta chains drawn from one sample of a study of T cells expressing NK-cell markers. Reprocessing the 5' RACE reads, TCRdb reports a single entry for every CDR3 protein and omits DNA. In all, the sample yields around 280,000 distinct CDR3 sequences. Input material: blood T cells: a sorted CD56 or NKG2C T cell subset, CD4+ or CD8+ T cells, or bulk PBMC T cells (not recorded which). The origin of the receptors is a man aged 18 to 29 in good health. CDR3s include the opening cysteine and the closing phenylalanine or tryptophan. The order of the fields is J gene, V gene, CDR3 protein.

TRBJ2-7 TRBV20-1 CSASLTGGNYEQYF
TRBJ2-3 TRBV7-3 CASSSQGDGTDTQYF
TRBJ1-5 TRBV15 CATSRDKGYNQPQHF
TRBJ1-1 TRBV2 CASSVKGQTEAFF
TRBJ2-2 TRBV10-3 CAIRREQAGELFF
TRBJ2-1 TRBV6-2/TRBV6-3 CASSYSVLAGPKSSYNEQFF
TRBJ1-2 TRBV6-1 CASHQDRNYGYTF
TRBJ2-1 TRBV5-6 CASSLAPREQFF
TRBJ2-2 TRBV4-3 CASSQVSTGELFF
TRBJ2-3 TRBV7-8 CASSTRGGRGRDTQYF
TRBJ2-3 TRBV6-4 CASSVERGEPQYF
TRBJ2-3 TRBV14 CASSPSWTGDTQYF
TRBJ1-4 TRBV30 CAWSRGGREKLFF
TRBJ2-5 TRBV30 CAWSTRLAGLQTQYF
TRBJ2-1 TRBV5-1 CASRLVGNEQFF
TRBJ1-5 TRBV27 CASSASTQGNQPQHF
TRBJ2-5 TRBV27 CASSLLGTAETQYF
TRBJ2-4 TRBV12-3/TRBV12-4 CASSRQGGAKNIQYF
TRBJ1-2 TRBV12-3/TRBV12-4 CASSFGTEKSYTF
TRBJ2-1 TRBV29-1 CSVEPGWGEQFF
TRBJ2-1 TRBV5-1 CASSLVPSGGVSYNEQFF
TRBJ2-7 TRBV28 CASSFYGEQYF
TRBJ2-1 TRBV4-3 CASSPAALADEQFF
TRBJ2-4 TRBV6-1 CASSPWDRAGNIQYF
TRBJ1-1 TRBV11-2 CASSLFPEAFF
TRBJ2-7 TRBV7-2 CASSPLVGSVVYF
TRBJ2-2 TRBV11-2 CASSGYRGRPGELFF
TRBJ1-5 TRBV5-5 CASSSGQYSNQPQHF
TRBJ1-6 TRBV30 CAWSALPSPLHF
TRBJ2-2 TRBV5-6 CASSLSDRGPHGELFF
TRBJ2-3 TRBV5-1 CASSLAGAPDTQYF
TRBJ2-7 TRBV5-1 CASSRTLYEQYF
TRBJ2-3 TRBV7-2 CASSFDRVVHTQYF
TRBJ1-1 TRBV6-2/TRBV6-3 CASSYDSRNGAFF
TRBJ2-3 TRBV4-3 CASSFSQLGADTQYF
TRBJ2-2 TRBV27 CASAPAGGVTGELFF
TRBJ2-3 TRBV20-1 CSGGSSDTQYF
TRBJ1-1 TRBV20-1 CSASQDVTEAFF
TRBJ2-1 TRBV7-2 CASSLGGPLQGEQFF
TRBJ2-5 TRBV10-3 CAIREGLAGQETQYF
TRBJ2-2 TRBV5-4 CASSSLPGRKNTGELFF
TRBJ2-5 TRBV20-1 CSAGASQETQYF
TRBJ1-1 TRBV6-1 CASGSVETEAFF
TRBJ2-5 TRBV27 CASMPNRAAAETQYF
TRBJ1-2 TRBV20-1 CSARDLNTPSPNYGYTF
TRBJ2-5 TRBV7-2 CASSLATGVETQYF
TRBJ2-3 TRBV12-3/TRBV12-4 CASSHLAGGSFTDTQYF
TRBJ2-7 TRBV25-1 CASSGWSNYEQYF
TRBJ2-1 TRBV27 CASSPRGWFGLAGENSEQFF
TRBJ2-7 TRBV27 CASTQGYEQYF
TRBJ2-5 TRBV10-2 CASGGGTQETQYF
TRBJ1-1 TRBV6-5 CASSYSNGYMNTEAFF
TRBJ2-1 TRBV13 CASSGTKTRLAGLSYNEQFF
TRBJ2-2 TRBV27 CASSFIATGGVGTGELFF
TRBJ2-3 TRBV12-3/TRBV12-4 CASSIAGATDTQYF